This T cell receptor (beta chain) was recovered during a study of T-cell memory formation after mild COVID-19. Study-level results: Contracting clones from day 15 to 85 had balanced CD4/CD8; later expanders favoured CD4+.

MiXCR was run by TCRdb on the 5' RACE reads, yielding one entry per CDR3 protein. This sample has about 290,000 distinct CDR3 sequences, with more than 15% found just once. A word on this clonotype: Its cognate antigen is unknown.

Trimming stripped 6 bases from V and 5 bases from J, with 20 bases between. The germline V gene has CDR1 ENHRY and CDR2 SYGVKD. CDR3 length: 16 amino acids. The V call is TRBV10-3, the J call TRBJ2-1, with D possibly TRBD2 on 6 matching bases. The sequence was collected from a man aged 18 to 29 who had mild COVID-19 (a few samples of this study predate the infection). Cell type and time point are not known. The sequenced sample was PBMCs or a T cell subset sorted from them (not recorded which). CDR3 loop: CAIRENGGLVNNEQFF. CDR3 DNA: TGTGCCATCAGGGAGAACGGGGGTTTGGTCAACAATGAGCAGTTCTTC.